This T cell receptor beta chain was identified in a study of cytomegalovirus exposure and HLA in healthy donors. The table lists this clone with a few counts. Its specificity is not known. The germline V and J ends were trimmed by 3 bases and 4 bases, with 3 bases remaining between them. This CDR3 has 11 residues. From germline, CDR1 is LNHNV and CDR2 YYDKDF (reference sequence). Overall study findings and caveats: Roughly uniform depth of sequencing across donors was assumed in presence/absence analyses. Most TCRs appeared rarely, but some public TCRs recurred in many donors. In vitro work confirmed that a few CMV-associated chains recognize CMV antigens. Solely CMV serostatus was available to characterize immune exposure.

PCR primers comprised 60 Vbeta and 13 Jbeta primers. Measured with immunoSEQ multiplex PCR; TCRdb has only the in-frame clones, and not every one. This repertoire shows 130,000 or so clones, 74% found once; its top ten account for 4.3%. The rearrangement joins TRBV15 to TRBJ1-1; the D is unclear. Sequenced: PBMCs. This clonotype originated in a man younger than 30 in good health and CMV-seropositive. The CDR3 coding sequence is TGTGCCACCAGCAGGAGCACTGAAGCTTTCTTT. Its translation is CATSRSTEAFF.